This record concerns one TCR beta chain sequence. The read gets to within 3 residues of the CDR3 end, and the germline J gene fills in the rest. The table came from immunoSEQ multiplex PCR; TCRdb's copy has only in-frame clones and leaves some out. The repertoire shows 45,000 to 55,000 clones, none seen only once; the top ten take roughly 5.9%. Germline V CDR1 and CDR2: SGHAT, FQNNGV. Trimming removed 3 bases from V and 11 bases from J; junction bases left unmatched: 6. This CDR3 contains 14 residues. The data stem from a study of T cell clonality in common variable immunodeficiency. The genes are TRBV11-2 and TRBJ1-6; 8 bases align to TRBD1. The sequenced material came from peripheral blood mononuclear cells. The source is a person aged 18 to 70 in good health. The CDR3 bases that were read are TGTGCCAGCAGCTTGACAGGGGTCGAGACACCC. Protein sequence: CASSLTGVETP. The entire CDR3 protein is CASSLTGVETPLHF.